This T cell receptor beta chain appears in the sequencing data of a study of type 1 regulatory T cells. Study at large: T-allo10 is a Tr1-enriched, alloantigen-specific CD4 T cell product made in vitro.

This CDR3 is built from 16 residues. Germline V gene sequence: CDR1 SGHTA, CDR2 FQGNSA. V trimming: 1 base; J trimming: 0 bases; junction bases outside the gene matches: 6. In its sample, this clonotype was seen a few times. TCRdb called the reads again in MiXCR, with one record for every CDR3 protein. The table has 80,000 to 100,000 distinct CDR3 sequences, roughly 28% seen once. The V gene is TRBV7-2, the J gene TRBJ2-7; 7 bases align to TRBD2. Sequenced input: CD4+ T cells, either the whole sample or a sorted fraction (not recorded which). The source is a human donor in good health. The CDR3 nucleotides are TGTGCCAGCAGCTTAGTGACTAGCCACCTCTCCTACGAGCAGTACTTC. The encoded protein is CASSLVTSHLSYEQYF.